The source of this TCR beta chain is a study of control samples from healthy donors and cancer patients. V was trimmed by 0 bases and J by 0 bases, leaving 6 bases between them. This CDR3 contains 14 residues. From germline, CDR1 is SGHRS and CDR2 YFSETQ. Data came from immunoSEQ multiplex PCR; TCRdb stores just in-frame clones and leaves some out. In the table there are some 120,000 clones, about 92% of which are singletons. The source of this sequence is a man over 45 with head and neck cancer. The sample comprised PBMCs. J is TRBJ1-1 and V is TRBV5-1; D ambiguous. The CDR3 DNA reads TGCGCCAGCAGCTTGGCCGCGGTGAACACTGAAGCTTTCTTT. It codes for CASSLAAVNTEAFF.